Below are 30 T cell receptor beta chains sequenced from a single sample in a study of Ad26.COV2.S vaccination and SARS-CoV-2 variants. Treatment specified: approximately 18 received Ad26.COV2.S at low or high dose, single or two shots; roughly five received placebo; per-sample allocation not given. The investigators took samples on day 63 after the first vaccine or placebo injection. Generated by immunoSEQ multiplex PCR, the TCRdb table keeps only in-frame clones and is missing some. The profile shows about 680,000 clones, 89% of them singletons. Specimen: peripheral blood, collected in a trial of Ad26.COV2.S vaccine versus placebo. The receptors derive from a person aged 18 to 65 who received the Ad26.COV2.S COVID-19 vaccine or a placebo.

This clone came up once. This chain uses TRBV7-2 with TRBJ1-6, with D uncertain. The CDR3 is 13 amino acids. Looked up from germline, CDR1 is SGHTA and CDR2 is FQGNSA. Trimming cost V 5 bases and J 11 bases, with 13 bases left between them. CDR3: CASSPGGLTPLHF. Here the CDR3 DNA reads TGTGCCAGCAGCCCAGGAGGTTTGACACCCCTCCACTTT.

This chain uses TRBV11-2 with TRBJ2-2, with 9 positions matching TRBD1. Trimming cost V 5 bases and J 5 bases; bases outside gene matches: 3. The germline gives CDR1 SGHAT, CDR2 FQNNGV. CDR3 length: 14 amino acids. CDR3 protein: CASSRTGDTGELFF. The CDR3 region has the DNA TGTGCCAGCAGCCGGACAGGGGATACCGGGGAGCTGTTTTTT.

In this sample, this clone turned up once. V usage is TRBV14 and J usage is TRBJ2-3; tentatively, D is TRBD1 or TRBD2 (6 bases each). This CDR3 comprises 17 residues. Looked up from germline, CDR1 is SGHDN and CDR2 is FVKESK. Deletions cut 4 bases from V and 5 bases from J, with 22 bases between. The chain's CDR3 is CASSPAGGTQGQDTQYF. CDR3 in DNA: TGTGCCAGCAGCCCGGCAGGCGGGACACAGGGACAAGATACGCAGTATTTT.

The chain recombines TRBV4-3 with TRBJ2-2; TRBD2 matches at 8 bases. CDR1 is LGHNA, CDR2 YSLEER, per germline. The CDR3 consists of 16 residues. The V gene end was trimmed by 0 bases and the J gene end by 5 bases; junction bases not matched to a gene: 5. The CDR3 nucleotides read TGCGCCAGCAGCCAAGATGAGCGGGGGAGAACCGGGGAGCTGTTTTTT. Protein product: CASSQDERGRTGELFF.

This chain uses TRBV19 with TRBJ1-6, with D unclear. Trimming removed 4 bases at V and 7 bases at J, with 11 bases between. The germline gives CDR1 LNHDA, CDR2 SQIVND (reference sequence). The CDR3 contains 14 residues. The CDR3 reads CASSSQIYNSPLHF. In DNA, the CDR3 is TGTGCCAGTAGTAGCCAGATTTACAATTCACCCCTCCACTTT.

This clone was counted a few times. Here the CDR3 reads CASSQERLAYEQYF. CDR3 DNA sequence: TGTGCCAGCAGCCAAGAAAGACTAGCCTACGAGCAGTACTTC. The J gene is TRBJ2-7, the V gene TRBV3-1 (or the pseudogene TRBV3-2), with TRBD2 as a possible D gene (6 bases). The V and J ends lost 0 bases and 2 bases respectively, with 8 bases between them. Germline V gene lookup returns CDR1 LGHDT and CDR2 YNNKEL (reference sequence). The CDR3 has 14 residues.

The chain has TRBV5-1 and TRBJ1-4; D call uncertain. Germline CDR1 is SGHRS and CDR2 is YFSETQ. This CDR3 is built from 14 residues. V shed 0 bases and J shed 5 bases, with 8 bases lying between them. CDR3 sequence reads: CASSLAGYNEKLFF. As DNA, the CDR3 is TGCGCCAGCAGCTTGGCCGGGTACAATGAAAAACTGTTTTTT.

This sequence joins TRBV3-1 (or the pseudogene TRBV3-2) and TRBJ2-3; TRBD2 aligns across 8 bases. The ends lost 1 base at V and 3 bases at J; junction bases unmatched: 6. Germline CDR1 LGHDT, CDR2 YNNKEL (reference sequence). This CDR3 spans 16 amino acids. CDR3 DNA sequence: TGTGCCAGCAGCCAAGGGAATAGCGGGATGACAGATACGCAGTATTTT. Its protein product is CASSQGNSGMTDTQYF.

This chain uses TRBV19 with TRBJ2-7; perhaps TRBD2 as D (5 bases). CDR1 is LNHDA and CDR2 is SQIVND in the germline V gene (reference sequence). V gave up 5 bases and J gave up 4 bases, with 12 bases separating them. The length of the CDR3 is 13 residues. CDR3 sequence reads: CASSFSSGYEQYF. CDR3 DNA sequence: TGTGCCAGTAGTTTCTCGAGCGGATACGAGCAGTACTTC.

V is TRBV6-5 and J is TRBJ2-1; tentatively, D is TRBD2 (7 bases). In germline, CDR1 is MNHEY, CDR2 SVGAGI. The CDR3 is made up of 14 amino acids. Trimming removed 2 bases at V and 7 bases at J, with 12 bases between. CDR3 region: CASSYGGGGNEQFF. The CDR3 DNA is TGTGCCAGCAGTTACGGGGGAGGGGGGAATGAGCAGTTCTTC.

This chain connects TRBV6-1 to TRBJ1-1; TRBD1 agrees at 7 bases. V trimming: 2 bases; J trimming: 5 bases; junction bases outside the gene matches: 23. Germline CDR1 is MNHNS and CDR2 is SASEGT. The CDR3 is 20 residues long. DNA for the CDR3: TGTGCCAGCAGTGAACTGGCGGGACAGAGGGCGTTACGCTTCAGGACTGAAGCTTTCTTT. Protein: CASSELAGQRALRFRTEAFF.

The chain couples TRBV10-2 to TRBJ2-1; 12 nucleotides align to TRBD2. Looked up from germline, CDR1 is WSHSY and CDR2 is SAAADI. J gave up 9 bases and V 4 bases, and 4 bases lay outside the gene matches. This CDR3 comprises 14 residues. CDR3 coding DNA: TGCGCCAGCAGTGGAACTAGCGGGGGGTTTGAGCAGTTCTTC. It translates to CASSGTSGGFEQFF.

The CDR3 is CASSSTTSGGPVEQFF. The CDR3 DNA sequence: TGTGCCAGCAGCTCGACGACTAGCGGGGGCCCGGTCGAGCAGTTCTTC. The V and J genes are TRBV9 and TRBJ2-1; TRBD2 aligns across 12 bases. Per the germline V gene, CDR1 is SGDLS and CDR2 is YYNGEE. The V and J ends lost 4 bases and 10 bases, in that order; junction bases with no gene match: 12. The CDR3 length is 16 residues.

The CDR3, as DNA: TGTGCCAGCAGCTTTGTTGGGTCAGAGACCCAGTACTTC. This sequence encodes CASSFVGSETQYF. V and J are TRBV5-6 and TRBJ2-5; unclear D gene. Germline values: CDR1 SGHDT, CDR2 YYEEEE. The CDR3 length is 13 residues. Trimming pared 2 bases from V and 4 bases from J, leaving 9 bases between.

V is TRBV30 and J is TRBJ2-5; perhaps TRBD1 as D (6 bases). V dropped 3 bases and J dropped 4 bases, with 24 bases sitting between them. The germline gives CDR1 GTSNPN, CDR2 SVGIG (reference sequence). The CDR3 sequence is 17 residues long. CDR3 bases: TGTGCCTGGAGAAAAGGGGACACGCATCTAGTAGGAGAGACCCAGTACTTC. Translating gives CAWRKGDTHLVGETQYF.

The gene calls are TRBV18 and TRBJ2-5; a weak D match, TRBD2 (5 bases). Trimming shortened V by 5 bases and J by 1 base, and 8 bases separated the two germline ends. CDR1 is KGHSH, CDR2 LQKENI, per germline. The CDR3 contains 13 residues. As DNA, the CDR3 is TGTGCCAGCTCAGAGGGCTCCCAAGAGACCCAGTACTTC. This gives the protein CASSEGSQETQYF.

The CDR3 DNA sequence: TGCGCCAGCAGCTTGGGGCAAGCGGGAGTGGGCTACGAGCAGTACTTC. As protein: CASSLGQAGVGYEQYF. This chain uses TRBV5-1 with TRBJ2-7, with TRBD2 matching 8 bases. The CDR3 consists of 16 residues. Germline V CDR1 and CDR2: SGHRS, YFSETQ. V was clipped by 0 bases and J by 3 bases; unmatched bases: 8.

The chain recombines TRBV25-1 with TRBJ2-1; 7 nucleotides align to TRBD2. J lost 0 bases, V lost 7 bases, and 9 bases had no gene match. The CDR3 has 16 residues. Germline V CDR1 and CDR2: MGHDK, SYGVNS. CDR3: CASTPAGLSSYNEQFF. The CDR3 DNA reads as TGTGCCAGCACACCAGCGGGATTAAGCTCCTACAATGAGCAGTTCTTC.

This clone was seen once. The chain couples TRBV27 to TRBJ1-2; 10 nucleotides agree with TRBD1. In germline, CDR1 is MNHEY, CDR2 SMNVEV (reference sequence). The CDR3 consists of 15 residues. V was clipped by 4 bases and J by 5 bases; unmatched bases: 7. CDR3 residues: CASSSRDRGLYGYTF. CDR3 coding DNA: TGTGCCAGCAGTTCCCGGGACAGGGGTTTATATGGCTACACCTTC.

CDR3 DNA sequence: TGTGCCTGGGCGGGACAGGGCTATCAGCCCCAGCATTTT. Protein product: CAWAGQGYQPQHF. This chain links TRBV30 with TRBJ1-5, with 9 nucleotides matching TRBD1. Trimming took 5 bases from V and 5 from J; bases not matched to a gene: 4. This CDR3 contains 13 residues. CDR1 is GTSNPN, CDR2 SVGIG, per germline (reference sequence).

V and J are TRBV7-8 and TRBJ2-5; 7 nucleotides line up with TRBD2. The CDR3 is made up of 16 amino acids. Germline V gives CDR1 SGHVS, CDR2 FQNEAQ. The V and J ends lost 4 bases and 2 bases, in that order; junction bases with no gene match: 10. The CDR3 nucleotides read TGTGCCAGCAGCTCCTTCCTTACTAGCGCTCAAGAGACCCAGTACTTC. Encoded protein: CASSSFLTSAQETQYF. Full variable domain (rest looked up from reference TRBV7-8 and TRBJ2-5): GAGVSQSPRYKVAKRGQDVALRCDPISGHVSLFWYQQALGQGPEFLTYFQNEAQLDKSGLPSDRFFAERPEGSVSTLKIQRTQQEDSAVYLCASSSFLTSAQETQYFGPGTRLLVL.

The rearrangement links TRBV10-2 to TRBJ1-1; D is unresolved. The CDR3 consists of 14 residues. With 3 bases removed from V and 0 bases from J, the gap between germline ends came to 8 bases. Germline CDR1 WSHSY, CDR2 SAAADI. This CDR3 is CASSEAILNTEAFF. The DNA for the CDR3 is TGCGCCAGCAGTGAAGCAATTCTGAACACTGAAGCTTTCTTT.

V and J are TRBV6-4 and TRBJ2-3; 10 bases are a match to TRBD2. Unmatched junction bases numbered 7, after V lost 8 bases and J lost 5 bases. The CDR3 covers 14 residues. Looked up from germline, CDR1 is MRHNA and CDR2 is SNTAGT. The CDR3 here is CASAAQRGGDTQYF. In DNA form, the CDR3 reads TGTGCCAGCGCTGCTCAGCGGGGGGGAGATACGCAGTATTTT.

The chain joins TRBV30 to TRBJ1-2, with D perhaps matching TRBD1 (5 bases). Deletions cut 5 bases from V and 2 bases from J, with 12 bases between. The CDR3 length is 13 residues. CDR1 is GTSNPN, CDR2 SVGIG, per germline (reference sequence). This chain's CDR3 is CAWGWTTNYGYTF. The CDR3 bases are TGTGCCTGGGGGTGGACAACGAACTATGGCTACACCTTC. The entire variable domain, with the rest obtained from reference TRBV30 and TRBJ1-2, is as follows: SQTIHQWPATLVQPVGSPLSLECTVEGTSNPNLYWYRQAAGRGLQLLFYSVGIGQISSEVPQNLSASRPQDRQFILSSKKLLLSDSGFYLCAWGWTTNYGYTFGSGTRLTVV.

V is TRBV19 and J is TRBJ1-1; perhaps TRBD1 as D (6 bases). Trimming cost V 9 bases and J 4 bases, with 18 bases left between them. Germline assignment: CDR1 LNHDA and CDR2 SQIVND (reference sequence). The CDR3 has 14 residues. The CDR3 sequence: CASKWEEQGTEAFF. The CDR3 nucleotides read TGTGCCAGCAAGTGGGAGGAACAGGGCACTGAAGCTTTCTTT.

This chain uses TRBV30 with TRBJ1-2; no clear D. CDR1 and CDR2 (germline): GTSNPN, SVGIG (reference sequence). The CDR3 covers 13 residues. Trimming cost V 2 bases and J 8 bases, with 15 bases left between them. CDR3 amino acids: CAWSSSGPTGYTF. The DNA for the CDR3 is TGTGCCTGGAGTAGTTCGGGCCCCACCGGCTACACCTTC.

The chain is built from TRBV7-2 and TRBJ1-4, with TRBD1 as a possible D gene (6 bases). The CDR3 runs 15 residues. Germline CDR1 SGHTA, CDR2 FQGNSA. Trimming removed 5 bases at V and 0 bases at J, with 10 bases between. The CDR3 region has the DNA TGTGCCAGCAGCGGCAGGGGCTCAACTAATGAAAAACTGTTTTTT. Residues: CASSGRGSTNEKLFF. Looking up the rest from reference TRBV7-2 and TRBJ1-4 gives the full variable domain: GAGVSQSPSNKVTEKGKDVELRCDPISGHTALYWYRQSLGQGLEFLIYFQGNSAPDKSGLPSDRFSAERTGGSVSTLTIQRTQQEDSAVYLCASSGRGSTNEKLFFGSGTQLSVL.

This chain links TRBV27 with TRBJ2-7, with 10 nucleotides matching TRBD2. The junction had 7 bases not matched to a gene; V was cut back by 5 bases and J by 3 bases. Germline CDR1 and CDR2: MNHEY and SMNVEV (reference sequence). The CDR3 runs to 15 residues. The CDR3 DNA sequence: TGTGCCAGCAGTCTCAGCGGGGGGGCGGTCTACGAGCAGTACTTC. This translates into CASSLSGGAVYEQYF.

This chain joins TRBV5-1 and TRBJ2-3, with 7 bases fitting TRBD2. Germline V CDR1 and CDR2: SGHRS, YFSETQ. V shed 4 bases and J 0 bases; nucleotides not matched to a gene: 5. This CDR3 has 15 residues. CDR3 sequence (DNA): TGCGCCAGCAGCGCCAGCGGGACCAGCACAGATACGCAGTATTTT. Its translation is CASSASGTSTDTQYF.

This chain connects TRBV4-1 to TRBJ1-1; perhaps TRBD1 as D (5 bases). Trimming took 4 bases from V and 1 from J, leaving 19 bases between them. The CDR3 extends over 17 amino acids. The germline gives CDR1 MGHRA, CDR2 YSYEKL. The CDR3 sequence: CASSPSEGWRENTEAFF. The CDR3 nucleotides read TGCGCCAGCAGCCCCTCTGAGGGGTGGCGGGAGAACACTGAAGCTTTCTTT.